The T cell receptor (beta chain) under discussion was sequenced for a study of human T cells and chemical hapten exposure. Study information: Variation in per-sample TCR yields came mainly from small pooled library volume differences.

J was trimmed by 0 bases and V by 6 bases; bases with no gene match: 6. Germline V lookup: CDR1 ENHRY, CDR2 SYGVKD. The CDR3 spans 16 residues. TCRdb fed the RACE reads into MiXCR, producing one record per CDR3 protein. The table shows tens of thousands of distinct CDR3 sequences, with around 9% occurring only once. This clonotype came up many times. Time point reported: patch test 1, 2 weeks after DPC sensitization. Treatment here: therapeutic diphenylcyclopropenone sensitization with weekly scalp DPC. The sample consisted of whole blood, taken in connection with sensitization to the hapten diphenylcyclopropenone (DPC). The rearrangement joins TRBV10-3 to TRBJ2-7; 12 bases align to TRBD2. This TCR derives from a woman in her forties or fifties with alopecia areata. Some clones in this sample may be carry-over from other donors' samples. CDR3 DNA sequence: TGTGCCATCAGCGCGGGACTAGCGGGTTTCTCCTACGAGCAGTACTTC. Protein product: CAISAGLAGFSYEQYF.